Below are 6 T cell receptor beta chains sequenced from a single sample in a study of blood T cell repertoires in COVID-19. The table came from immunoSEQ multiplex PCR; TCRdb's copy has only in-frame clones and leaves some out. The profile shows 150,000 or so clones, around 87% of them singletons. Sequencing was done on a sample of peripheral blood. The receptors stem from a man aged 18 to 30 with COVID-19, enrolled during active disease.

The chain couples TRBV29-1 to TRBJ1-1, with D uncertain. Germline loops: CDR1 SQVTM, CDR2 ANQGSEA. V was trimmed by 7 bases and J by 0 bases, leaving 9 bases between them. The CDR3 loop spans 12 amino acids. CDR3 coding DNA: TGCAGCGGAAAGCAACTGAACACTGAAGCTTTCTTT. It encodes CSGKQLNTEAFF.

J is TRBJ2-7 and V is TRBV30; D may be TRBD1 (5 bases). Germline V gives CDR1 GTSNPN, CDR2 SVGIG (reference sequence). V lost 3 bases and J lost 3, with 12 bases in between. This CDR3 spans 13 amino acids. CDR3 nucleotides: TGTGCCTGGAGCGTTCGGCAGGGCTACGAGCAGTACTTC. The encoded protein is CAWSVRQGYEQYF. Drawing the rest from reference TRBV30 and TRBJ2-7, the complete variable domain is SQTIHQWPATLVQPVGSPLSLECTVEGTSNPNLYWYRQAAGRGLQLLFYSVGIGQISSEVPQNLSASRPQDRQFILSSKKLLLSDSGFYLCAWSVRQGYEQYFGPGTRLTVT.

With respect to this clone: Other DNA sequences in this specimen translate into the identical CDR3. The genes are TRBV7-9 and TRBJ1-5, with a weak D call TRBD1 (5 bases). Germline-derived CDR1 and CDR2 are SEHNR and FQNEAQ (reference sequence). The V and J ends lost 0 bases and 6 bases respectively, with 6 bases between them. The CDR3 sequence is 13 residues long. The CDR3 reads CASSLAQGQPQHF. The DNA for the CDR3 is TGTGCCAGCAGCTTAGCCCAGGGTCAGCCCCAGCATTTT.

This clone was detected a few times. This chain links TRBV28 with TRBJ2-4, with D maybe TRBD1 (6 bases). This CDR3 has 16 residues. The germline gives CDR1 MDHEN, CDR2 SYDVKM. V was shortened by 6 bases and J by 0 bases, with 15 bases between the two germline ends. CDR3 protein: CASSKPGTLAKNIQYF. For the CDR3, the DNA is TGTGCCAGCAGCAAGCCCGGGACACTAGCCAAAAACATTCAGTACTTC. Based on the CDR3 plus reference TRBV28 and TRBJ2-4, the full variable domain is DVKVTQSSRYLVKRTGEKVFLECVQDMDHENMFWYRQDPGLGLRLIYFSYDVKMKEKGDIPEGYSVSREKKERFSLILESASTNQTSMYLCASSKPGTLAKNIQYFGAGTRLSVL.

The chain couples TRBV5-1 to TRBJ2-2; D may be TRBD1 (6 bases). Trimming removed 0 bases from V and 8 bases from J, with 14 bases in between. This CDR3 contains 15 residues. In germline, CDR1 is SGHRS, CDR2 YFSETQ. DNA for the CDR3: TGCGCCAGCAGCTTGGCCGACAGGTTGCCGGGGGAGCTGTTTTTT. Its protein product is CASSLADRLPGELFF.

This clone came up once. The chain couples TRBV11-2 to TRBJ1-1; D not resolved. V lost 4 bases, J lost 4 bases, and 10 bases lay in between. This CDR3 spans 13 amino acids. Per germline, CDR1 SGHAT and CDR2 FQNNGV. This CDR3 is CASSSAAGTEAFF. CDR3 in DNA: TGTGCCAGCAGCTCTGCAGCGGGCACTGAAGCTTTCTTT.